This T cell receptor beta chain was recovered during a study of T cell changes during pregnancy in multiple sclerosis (dated 2019 in TCRdb). With regard to the full study: Changes in the T cell repertoire over the course of pregnancy were examined in this study in women with multiple sclerosis.

On this clone: The specificity of this receptor is unknown. Qualities for individual bases were not recorded, and no much larger clone is one base off.

The germline V gene supplies CDR1 LGHNA and CDR2 YSLEER. CDR3 length: 15 amino acids, cysteine to phenylalanine. The retained sequence is limited to the CDR3, 45 bases, with the frame set at the first base. V loses 0 bases of germline sequence and J loses 1 base, and the interval between the two ends is 8 bases. Libraries came from the immunoSEQ multiplex PCR assay. The source is immuneACCESS, and TCRdb retained only in-frame sequences with V and J called. Part of the clones is not carried over; for the studies checked, unresolved V genes explain less than half of this, and the remainder is unexplained. A total of 50,000 to 60,000 clones appear in this sample, over 75% of them only once. Jointly, the top ten make up around 1.8% of the sample.

The rearrangement joined TRBV4-3 to TRBJ2-3; matching of 5 bases hints at TRBD2 as the D gene. The source of this sequence is a female donor with multiple sclerosis, enrolled in a pregnancy study. The specimen comprised peripheral blood, sampled after pregnancy. The DNA sequence reads TGCGCCAGCAGCCAAGATCCCGGGGGCACAGATACGCAGTATTTT. This yields the protein CASSQDPGGTDTQYF.